These 17 T cell receptor beta chains were sequenced from one sample in a study of a mutant IDH1 vaccine in newly diagnosed glioma. Regarding time point: baseline, week 1 (first vaccination visit). This sample's treatment: pre-vaccination baseline after standard-of-care therapy. TCRdb keeps only in-frame clones here, not all; method: immunoSEQ multiplex PCR. The sample yields about 24,000 clones, roughly nine tenths seen once. The specimen was PBMCs, collected from a glioma patient treated with radiotherapy, temozolomide or both. The source of these receptors is a man aged 25-45 years with glioma.

The rearrangement links TRBV5-1 to TRBJ2-3; a possible D gene is TRBD2 (6 bases). V was trimmed by 4 bases and J by 0 bases, leaving 9 bases between them. The length of the CDR3 is 14 residues. Germline V gene sequence: CDR1 SGHRS, CDR2 YFSETQ. The CDR3 region has the DNA TGCGCCAGCAGCACCGGGACTAGCACAGATACGCAGTATTTT. It is translated as CASSTGTSTDTQYF. Full variable domain (remainder filled in from reference TRBV5-1 and TRBJ2-3): KAGVTQTPRYLIKTRGQQVTLSCSPISGHRSVSWYQQTPGQGLQFLFEYFSETQRNKGNFPGRFSGRQFSNSRSEMNVSTLELGDSALYLCASSTGTSTDTQYFGPGTRLTVL.

This clone has only a few counts. V usage is TRBV5-4 and J usage is TRBJ1-1; D call uncertain. V lost 0 bases to trimming and J lost 1 base, with 4 bases between them. Per the germline V gene, CDR1 is SGHNT and CDR2 is YYREEE (reference sequence). CDR3 length equals 13 residues. CDR3 residues: CASSLERNTEAFF. The CDR3 DNA reads TGTGCCAGCAGCTTGGAGAGGAACACTGAAGCTTTCTTT. Together with reference TRBV5-4 and TRBJ1-1, the CDR3 gives the full variable domain: ETGVTQSPTHLIKTRGQQVTLRCSSQSGHNTVSWYQQALGQGPQFIFQYYREEENGRGNFPPRFSGLQFPNYSSELNVNALELDDSALYLCASSLERNTEAFFGQGTRLTVV.

A few counts support this clone. The chain recombines TRBV6-1 with TRBJ1-5, with D unclear. Germline V gives CDR1 MNHNS, CDR2 SASEGT. V lost 1 base to trimming and J lost 7 bases, with 5 bases between them. The CDR3 is made up of 12 amino acids. CDR3 DNA sequence: TGTGCCAGCAGTGAAGATACCCAGCCCCAGCATTTT. Translating it yields CASSEDTQPQHF.

V is TRBV7-9 and J is TRBJ1-4, with TRBD1 identical over 8 bases. Germline assignment: CDR1 SEHNR and CDR2 FQNEAQ (reference sequence). After removal of 4 bases from V and 7 bases from J, the junction contained 8 bases not matched to a gene. CDR3 length equals 15 residues. CDR3 DNA sequence: TGTGCCAGCAGCTCGGACAGGGTACGGGGTGAAAAACTGTTTTTT. Translating gives CASSSDRVRGEKLFF.

The V gene is TRBV7-9, the J gene TRBJ1-4, with D perhaps TRBD1 (6 bases). Germline V gives CDR1 SEHNR, CDR2 FQNEAQ (reference sequence). V lost 5 bases and J 0 bases, leaving 7 bases between the germline ends. The CDR3 has 14 amino acids. The chain's CDR3 is CASSRTATNEKLFF. Written as DNA, the CDR3 is TGTGCCAGCAGCAGGACAGCAACTAATGAAAAACTGTTTTTT.

This rearrangement joins TRBV5-1 to TRBJ1-1, with 9 bases that match TRBD1. The CDR3 length is 15 residues. The trim removed 2 bases at V and 4 bases at J, leaving 6 bases unmatched. Germline V gives CDR1 SGHRS, CDR2 YFSETQ. In nucleotides, the CDR3 is TGCGCCAGCAGCTTTTCCGGGACAGGGTCCACTGAAGCTTTCTTT. This translates into CASSFSGTGSTEAFF.

This rearrangement joins TRBV2 to TRBJ2-1; no clear D. Looked up from germline, CDR1 is SNHLY and CDR2 is FYNNEI. Deletions cut 2 bases from V and 8 bases from J, with 16 bases between. CDR3 size: 15 residues. The CDR3 bases are TGTGCCAGCAGTGAAAAGATGGATGGATGGCATGAGCAGTTCTTC. This encodes CASSEKMDGWHEQFF.

This clone was picked up one time. The DNA for the CDR3 is TGCAGCGTTGAAGCGAATCGGGGCACTGAAGCTTTCTTT. It codes for CSVEANRGTEAFF. The chain has TRBV29-1 and TRBJ1-1; D is unresolved. The V end lost 1 base, the J end lost 4 bases, and 10 bases lay between the germline ends. Germline V gene sequence: CDR1 SQVTM, CDR2 ANQGSEA. This CDR3 contains 13 residues.

This rearrangement joins TRBV10-1 to TRBJ1-3; unclear D gene. The CDR3 contains 16 residues. Germline V gene data show CDR1 as WNHNN and CDR2 as SYGVQD (reference sequence). V shed 0 bases and J shed 0 bases, with 9 bases lying between them. CDR3 nucleotides: TGCGCCAGCAGTGAGTCGGCTCCTAGCTCTGGAAACACCATATATTTT. It is translated as CASSESAPSSGNTIYF.

This clone was picked up one time. V usage is TRBV6-8 and J usage is TRBJ1-5; D is unclear. From germline, CDR1 is MNHGY and CDR2 SAAAGT. The CDR3 contains 18 residues. Trimming removed 0 bases at V and 0 bases at J, with 15 bases between. CDR3 coding DNA: TGTGCCAGCAGTTACTCGATGTTCCCGGGGAATAGCAATCAGCCCCAGCATTTT. Translating gives CASSYSMFPGNSNQPQHF.

The rearrangement uses TRBV18 and TRBJ2-1, with D unresolved. The CDR3 covers 13 residues. CDR1 is KGHSH, CDR2 LQKENI, per germline. Trimming took 0 bases from V and 7 from J, leaving 7 bases between them. CDR3 DNA sequence: TGTGCCAGCTCACCACCCCTGCGGAATGAGCAGTTCTTC. Its protein is CASSPPLRNEQFF. Combining the CDR3 with reference TRBV18 and TRBJ2-1 gives the whole variable domain NAGVMQNPRHLVRRRGQEARLRCSPMKGHSHVYWYRQLPEEGLKFMVYLQKENIIDESGMPKERFSAEFPKEGPSILRIQQVVRGDSAAYFCASSPPLRNEQFFGPGTRLTVL.

The chain combines TRBV10-3 with TRBJ2-1; D unresolved. Deletions cut 2 bases from V and 7 bases from J, with 6 bases between. This CDR3 spans 12 amino acids. Germline loops: CDR1 ENHRY, CDR2 SYGVKD. The CDR3 is CAISEAGNEQFF. In DNA, the CDR3 is TGTGCCATCAGTGAGGCTGGAAATGAGCAGTTCTTC.

V usage is TRBV4-1 and J usage is TRBJ2-2, with 8 bases lining up with TRBD2. The CDR3 extends over 18 amino acids. J lost 1 base, V lost 3 bases, and 10 bases had no gene match. Germline V lookup: CDR1 MGHRA, CDR2 YSYEKL. CDR3 in amino acids: CASSQAPRGTRNTGELFF. CDR3 DNA: TGCGCCAGCAGCCAGGCTCCAAGGGGGACTAGGAACACCGGGGAGCTGTTTTTT.

The chain links TRBV6-5 to TRBJ1-1; no firm D call. This CDR3 has 16 residues. Germline V gene data show CDR1 as MNHEY and CDR2 as SVGAGI. V was clipped by 4 bases and J by 0 bases, with 15 bases between them. CDR3 region: CASSLRSQFVNTEAFF. CDR3 nucleotide sequence: TGTGCCAGCAGTTTACGCAGCCAATTCGTGAACACTGAAGCTTTCTTT.

V usage is TRBV27 and J usage is TRBJ2-3; 8 bases are a match to TRBD1. CDR3 length equals 14 residues. CDR1 MNHEY and CDR2 SMNVEV come from the germline V gene (reference sequence). With 3 bases clipped from V and 1 base from J, the junction kept 0 bases outside the gene matches. The CDR3 coding sequence is TGTGCCAGCAGTTTGGGACAGGGCACAGATACGCAGTATTTT. Amino acid sequence: CASSLGQGTDTQYF.

The chain joins TRBV6-1 to TRBJ1-5; D call uncertain. The CDR3 has 13 residues. V was trimmed by 6 bases and J by 5 bases, leaving 11 bases between them. In germline, CDR1 is MNHNS, CDR2 SASEGT. This CDR3 is CASSANLDQPQHF. The CDR3, as DNA: TGTGCCAGCAGCGCCAACCTGGATCAGCCCCAGCATTTT.

This chain uses TRBV27 with TRBJ1-1; D unclear. Per germline, CDR1 MNHEY and CDR2 SMNVEV (reference sequence). The CDR3 covers 15 residues. V was trimmed by 2 bases and J by 0 bases, leaving 10 bases between them. The CDR3 nucleotides are TGTGCCAGCAGTTTAACGGCAGGATTGAACACTGAAGCTTTCTTT. Protein sequence: CASSLTAGLNTEAFF.